This T cell receptor (beta chain) was identified during a study of regulatory T cells in long-lasting Graves disease. General study points: Favored usage of TRBV28, TRBJ1-2 and TRBJ2-5 was recorded in persistent disease.

CDR3-region Arm-PCR and iRepertoire HTBI primers produced the TCR beta libraries. TCRdb itself ran the multiplex PCR reads through MiXCR, one entry per CDR3 protein. The sample consists of around 400,000 distinct CDR3 sequences, around 15% of them appearing once. CDR3 length: 12 amino acids. The V end lost 1 base, the J end lost 7 bases, and 8 bases lay between the germline ends. Germline loops: CDR1 SGHRS, CDR2 YFSETQ. Noted time point: newly diagnosed GD, antithyroid drugs for less than 3 months. RNA isolated from PBMCs was used to make the TCR library. This clonotype was detected many times. Its antigen is currently unknown.

The origin of this receptor is a female donor with Graves disease. This material consisted of peripheral blood mononuclear cells (PBMCs), taken at new diagnosis, from a patient treated with antithyroid drugs. The V gene is TRBV5-1, the J gene TRBJ1-1, with D unresolved. DNA for the CDR3: TGCGCCAGCAGCTTGCCAGCCCGTGAAGCTTTCTTT. It encodes CASSLPAREAFF.